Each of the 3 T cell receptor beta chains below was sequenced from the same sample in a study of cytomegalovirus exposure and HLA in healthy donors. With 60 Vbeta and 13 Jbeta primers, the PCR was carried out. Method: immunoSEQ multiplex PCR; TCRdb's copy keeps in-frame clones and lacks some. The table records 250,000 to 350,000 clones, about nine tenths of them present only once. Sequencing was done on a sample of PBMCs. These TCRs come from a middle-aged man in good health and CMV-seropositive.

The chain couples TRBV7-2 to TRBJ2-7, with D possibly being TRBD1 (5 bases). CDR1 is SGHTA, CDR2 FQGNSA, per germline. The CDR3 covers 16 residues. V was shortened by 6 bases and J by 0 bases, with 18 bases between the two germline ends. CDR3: CASSFTGSGSSYEQYF. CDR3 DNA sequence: TGTGCCAGCAGTTTTACAGGCTCGGGCAGCTCCTACGAGCAGTACTTC.

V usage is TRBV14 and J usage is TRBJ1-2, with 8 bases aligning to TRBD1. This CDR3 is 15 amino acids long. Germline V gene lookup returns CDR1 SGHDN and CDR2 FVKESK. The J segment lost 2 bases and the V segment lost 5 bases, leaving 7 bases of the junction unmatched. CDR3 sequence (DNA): TGTGCCAGCAGCAACCGACAGGGGCGAAACTATGGCTACACCTTC. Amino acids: CASSNRQGRNYGYTF.

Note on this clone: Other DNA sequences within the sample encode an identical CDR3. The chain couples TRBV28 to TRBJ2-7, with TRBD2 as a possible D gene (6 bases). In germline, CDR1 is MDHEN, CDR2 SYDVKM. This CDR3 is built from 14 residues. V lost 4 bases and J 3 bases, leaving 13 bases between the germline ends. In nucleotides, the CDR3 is TGTGCCAGCAGTTCCCCGGGACTTAGCTACGAGCAGTACTTC. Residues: CASSSPGLSYEQYF.